This T cell receptor beta chain was recovered during a study of CD8 T cells in ankylosing spondylitis. This clonotype was observed many times. No antigen is known for it. Study-wide points: CD8+ by phenotype, disease-linked clones were relatively rare in peripheral blood. Within matched ankylosing spondylitis synovial fluid, disease-linked clones were reportedly significantly enriched. Several of the motif variants were reported before in synovial fluid and blood from reactive arthritis. There was a TCR beta motif, made of eight highly homologous variants, that appeared characteristic of ankylosing spondylitis blood.

TCRdb independently ran MiXCR on the 5' RACE reads; one entry per CDR3 protein. The sample has around 23,000 distinct CDR3 sequences; roughly a sixth are singletons. This clonotype was sampled from a male donor with ankylosing spondylitis or in good health (not recorded which). The source material was blood.

The CDR3 DNA sequence: TGTGCCACCAGCGGGGACAGGGTGGGGACTGAAGCTTTCTTT. This encodes CATSGDRVGTEAFF. V is TRBV15 and J is TRBJ1-1, with 9 bases identical to TRBD1. Germline V gene sequence: CDR1 LNHNV, CDR2 YYDKDF (reference sequence). V gave up 5 bases and J gave up 5 bases; unmatched junction bases: 6. The CDR3 has 14 residues.